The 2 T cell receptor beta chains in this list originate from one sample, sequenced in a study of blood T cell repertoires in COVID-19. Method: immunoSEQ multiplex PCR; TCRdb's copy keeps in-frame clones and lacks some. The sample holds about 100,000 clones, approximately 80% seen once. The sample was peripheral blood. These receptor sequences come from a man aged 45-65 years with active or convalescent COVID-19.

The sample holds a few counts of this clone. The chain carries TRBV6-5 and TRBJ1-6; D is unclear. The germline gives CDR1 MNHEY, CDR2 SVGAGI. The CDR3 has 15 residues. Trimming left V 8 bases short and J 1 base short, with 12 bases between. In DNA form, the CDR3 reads TGTGCCAGCCGCGCACCGGGATCCTATAATTCACCCCTCCACTTT. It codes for CASRAPGSYNSPLHF.

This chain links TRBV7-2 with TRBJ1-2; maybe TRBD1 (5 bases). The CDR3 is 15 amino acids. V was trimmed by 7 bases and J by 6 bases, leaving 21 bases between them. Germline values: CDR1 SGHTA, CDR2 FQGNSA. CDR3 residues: CASTNQADSLNGYTF. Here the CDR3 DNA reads TGTGCCAGCACCAACCAAGCCGACAGTCTAAATGGCTACACCTTC.